Below, 23 T cell receptor beta chains from the same sample are listed, as sequenced in a study of shared clonotypes between healthy human individuals. Data came from immunoSEQ multiplex PCR; TCRdb stores just in-frame clones and leaves some out. The sample shows around 2.3 million clones, approximately 94% of them seen only once. The sequenced material came from naive CD4+ T cells sorted from blood. As to subset: CD45RA+ positively selected. Receptors originate from a man younger than 35 in good health.

The J gene is TRBJ2-5, the V gene TRBV6-5; TRBD1 might be the D (6 bases). V lost 7 bases and J lost 5, with 20 bases in between. CDR3 length: 15 residues. The germline CDR1 and CDR2 sequences are MNHEY and SVGAGI. The CDR3 protein is CASKGRGIRRETQYF. DNA of the CDR3: TGTGCCAGCAAGGGTAGGGGGATCCGCCGGGAGACCCAGTACTTC.

The rearrangement links TRBV4-3 to TRBJ2-7, with TRBD1 as a possible D gene (6 bases). Germline values: CDR1 LGHNA, CDR2 YSLEER. This CDR3 has 15 residues. With 1 base removed from V and 3 bases from J, the gap between germline ends came to 13 bases. Here the CDR3 DNA reads TGCGCCAGCAGCCAAGTCTCAGGGGCCGGCTACGAGCAGTACTTC. Its protein is CASSQVSGAGYEQYF.

This rearrangement joins TRBV11-2 to TRBJ1-1, with a possible D match to TRBD1 (6 bases). From germline, CDR1 is SGHAT and CDR2 FQNNGV. The CDR3 consists of 15 residues. V was clipped by 4 bases and J by 1 base, with 13 bases between them. CDR3 protein: CASSYTGTKNTEAFF. Written as DNA, the CDR3 is TGTGCCAGCAGCTATACCGGGACAAAGAACACTGAAGCTTTCTTT.

As DNA, the CDR3 is TGTGCCTGGAGTGGGGCGGGGACCGCAGGCTCCTACGAGCAGTACTTC. Its translation is CAWSGAGTAGSYEQYF. The chain combines TRBV30 with TRBJ2-5, with a weak D call TRBD2 (6 bases). The J call may be mistaken, given a closer DNA end match to TRBJ2-7. CDR1 and CDR2 from the germline V gene are GTSNPN and SVGIG (reference sequence). The CDR3 is made up of 16 amino acids.

This clone appeared a single time. The CDR3 protein is CASSLDREVGELFF. In DNA, the CDR3 is TGTGCCAGCAGCTTGGACAGGGAGGTGGGGGAGCTGTTTTTT. The genes are TRBV5-5 and TRBJ2-2, with D perhaps being TRBD1 or TRBD2 (6 bases each). The V and J ends lost 0 bases and 8 bases respectively, with 11 bases between them. The CDR3 spans 14 residues. Germline loops: CDR1 SGHKS, CDR2 YYEKEE (reference sequence).

This chain joins TRBV4-1 and TRBJ1-2; 7 nucleotides align to TRBD1. The CDR3 totals 15 residues. V gave up 5 bases and J gave up 5 bases; unmatched junction bases: 11. Germline V gene lookup returns CDR1 MGHRA and CDR2 YSYEKL. CDR3 region: CASSSTQGGKYGYTF. CDR3 bases: TGCGCCAGCAGCTCCACCCAGGGGGGAAAGTATGGCTACACCTTC.

This chain uses TRBV9 with TRBJ1-5; D remains ambiguous. CDR1 SGDLS and CDR2 YYNGEE come from the germline V gene. Trimming removed 2 bases from V and 7 bases from J, with 13 bases in between. This CDR3 has 14 residues. CDR3 sequence (DNA): TGTGCCAGCAGCGTTGACCCCACCAGACAGCCCCAGCATTTT. Protein sequence: CASSVDPTRQPQHF.

V is TRBV6-6 and J is TRBJ2-1; TRBD1 matches at 7 bases. The CDR3 runs to 16 residues. Germline CDR1 is MNHNY and CDR2 is SVGAGI (reference sequence). The V segment lost 0 bases and the J segment 8 bases; nucleotides outside the gene matches: 10. The DNA for the CDR3 is TGTGCCAGCAGTTACTCCAAACCGACAGGGTGGGATGAGCAGTTCTTC. Amino acid sequence: CASSYSKPTGWDEQFF.

The chain links TRBV29-1 to TRBJ2-3; the D gene is possibly TRBD2 (6 bases). CDR1 and CDR2 (germline): SQVTM, ANQGSEA. The CDR3 contains 15 residues. With 7 bases removed from V and 4 bases from J, the gap between germline ends came to 21 bases. The CDR3 coding sequence is TGCAGCGGGGGGGTGTCCTCCCGCCGCGCAGATACGCAGTATTTT. Protein product: CSGGVSSRRADTQYF.

This chain joins TRBV9 and TRBJ1-1; a weak D match, TRBD1 (5 bases). This CDR3 is 16 amino acids long. Germline loops: CDR1 SGDLS, CDR2 YYNGEE. Trimming removed 0 bases from V and 5 bases from J, with 17 bases in between. CDR3 sequence: CASSVAGNGGVTEAFF. Written as DNA, the CDR3 is TGTGCCAGCAGCGTAGCGGGCAACGGGGGGGTTACTGAAGCTTTCTTT.

The V gene is TRBV28, the J gene TRBJ1-1; D is ambiguous. Germline CDR1 and CDR2: MDHEN and SYDVKM. The CDR3 has 13 residues. The V end was cut by 2 bases, the J end by 7 bases, with 11 bases between. The CDR3: CASSLDTRFEAFF. The DNA for the CDR3 is TGTGCCAGCAGTTTAGACACAAGGTTTGAAGCTTTCTTT.

The chain joins TRBV7-2 to TRBJ2-1, with TRBD2 matching over 8 bases. The CDR3 spans 15 residues. J gave up 5 bases and V 1 base, and 4 bases lay outside the gene matches. Germline CDR1 reads SGHTA; CDR2 reads FQGNSA. DNA of the CDR3: TGTGCCAGCAGCTTAGAGGGGACTAGTAACAATGAGCAGTTCTTC. This encodes CASSLEGTSNNEQFF.

On this clone itself: The junction does not match germline at one end; this may be a read error. The CDR3 nucleotides read TGTGCCAGCAGCTCCCCGAGTTTAGGACTAGCGGGCTCAGACTTC. Encoded protein: CASSSPSLGLAGSDF. The chain uses TRBV11-2 and TRBJ2-7; 11 positions match TRBD2. This CDR3 has 15 residues. CDR1 and CDR2 (germline): SGHAT, FQNNGV.

On this clone itself: A much more abundant neighbour one base away suggests this may be a read error. The CDR3: CASSFQETQYF. CDR3 nucleotide sequence: TGTGCCAGCAGCTTCCAAGAGACCCAGTACTTC. The chain has TRBV14 and TRBJ2-5; D not certain. Per the germline V gene, CDR1 is SGHDN and CDR2 is FVKESK. V lost 5 bases and J lost 1, with 2 bases in between. The CDR3 runs 11 residues.

The chain couples TRBV30 to TRBJ2-5; D is perhaps TRBD1 (5 bases). V gave up 5 bases and J gave up 7 bases, with 8 bases separating them. The CDR3 extends over 10 amino acids. CDR1 is GTSNPN, CDR2 SVGIG, per germline (reference sequence). The CDR3 coding sequence is TGTGCCTGGGGTCAGGGGACCCAGTACTTC. Its protein is CAWGQGTQYF.

The V gene is TRBV25-1, the J gene TRBJ2-3; no clear D gene. V was pared by 4 bases and J by 2 bases, with 7 bases between. CDR3 length equals 13 residues. Germline V lookup: CDR1 MGHDK, CDR2 SYGVNS. The CDR3 DNA is TGTGCCAGCAGTGCCCTACCCACAGATACGCAGTATTTT. It translates to CASSALPTDTQYF.

This chain joins TRBV15 and TRBJ1-2; D not resolved. Deletions cut 0 bases from V and 8 bases from J, with 19 bases between. Per germline, CDR1 LNHNV and CDR2 YYDKDF (reference sequence). The CDR3 spans 16 residues. CDR3 nucleotides: TGTGCCACCAGCAGAGATTTTGGGAACCTCCGAGGGGGCTACACCTTC. This gives the protein CATSRDFGNLRGGYTF. Combining the CDR3 with reference TRBV15 and TRBJ1-2 gives the whole variable domain DAMVIQNPRYQVTQFGKPVTLSCSQTLNHNVMYWYQQKSSQAPKLLFHYYDKDFNNEADTPDNFQSRRPNTSFCFLDIRSPGLGDTAMYLCATSRDFGNLRGGYTFGSGTRLTVV.

This chain joins TRBV5-1 and TRBJ2-1, with 7 bases matching TRBD1. Germline CDR1 is SGHRS and CDR2 is YFSETQ. The trim removed 0 bases at V and 6 bases at J, leaving 9 bases unmatched. This CDR3 is 16 amino acids long. In nucleotides, the CDR3 is TGCGCCAGCAGCTTGGACGGGACAGAATCATTCAATGAGCAGTTCTTC. It specifies CASSLDGTESFNEQFF.

The rearrangement uses TRBV7-9 and TRBJ1-5; D may be TRBD1 (6 bases). The germline CDR1 and CDR2 sequences are SEHNR and FQNEAQ (reference sequence). The CDR3 spans 15 residues. V lost 5 bases to trimming and J lost 0 bases, with 11 bases between them. The CDR3 nucleotides are TGTGCCAGCAGCCATGAACAGGGTAGCAATCAGCCCCAGCATTTT. This sequence encodes CASSHEQGSNQPQHF.

About this clone: Within the sample, other DNA sequences also encode this same CDR3. This chain joins TRBV18 and TRBJ1-1; D gene ambiguous. The V end lost 3 bases, the J end lost 1 base, and 6 bases lay between the germline ends. The CDR3 has 13 amino acids. Germline-derived CDR1 and CDR2 are KGHSH and LQKENI. The CDR3 DNA reads as TGTGCCAGCTCACCCTCAGGGAACACTGAAGCTTTCTTT. Translating it yields CASSPSGNTEAFF.

This chain's CDR3 is CASSPGGKNTGELFF. The CDR3 bases are TGTGCCAGCAGTCCCGGGGGGAAGAACACCGGGGAGCTGTTTTTT. The chain couples TRBV6-5 to TRBJ2-2; 7 nucleotides align to TRBD2. The CDR3 is 15 residues long. V shed 5 bases, J shed 1 base, and the junction held 4 bases outside the gene matches. Per the germline V gene, CDR1 is MNHEY and CDR2 is SVGAGI.

The genes are TRBV12-5 and TRBJ2-1; no clear D gene. V lost 6 bases to trimming and J lost 0 bases, with 9 bases between them. The CDR3 spans 14 residues. CDR1 is LGHNT, CDR2 FRNRAP, per germline. The CDR3 spells CASGGGSSYNEQFF. The CDR3 coding sequence is TGTGCTAGTGGGGGCGGAAGCTCCTACAATGAGCAGTTCTTC.

V and J are TRBV5-8 and TRBJ2-6, with D perhaps matching TRBD2 (6 bases). Germline CDR1 is SGHTS and CDR2 is YDEGEE. The V end was cut by 3 bases, the J end by 0 bases, with 13 bases between. This CDR3 region has 17 residues. The CDR3 here is CASSSGLKGSGANVLTF. CDR3 coding DNA: TGTGCCAGCAGCTCGGGACTGAAAGGCTCTGGGGCCAACGTCCTGACTTTC.